This T cell receptor (beta chain) was captured by sequencing in a study of post-analysis software for immune sequencing data (dated by TCRdb to 2014 to 2015). Context from the whole study: Recorded disease courses included relapsing-remitting, secondary progressive and progressive-relapsing multiple sclerosis, with some patients lacking subtype annotation. The patient repertoires were compared against around eleven previously published healthy control repertoires obtained from donors aged about 6 to 26 years. A subset of samples was prepared in parallel using single-end sample barcoding, then pooled and co-amplified after Illumina adapter ligation. The full study reports these points: The multiple sclerosis patient group was slightly younger than the control group. A handful of TRBV segments, including TRBV5-6, TRBV5-1 and TRBV20-1, were significantly more frequent in patients than controls. Multiple sclerosis patients had significantly lower normalized Chao1 diversity than controls, a result that suggests substantial peripheral T-cell clonal expansion. When samples were clustered directly using the F measure, samples prepared in the same batch co-clustered strongly, which prompted a batch-effect correction.

Library generation was performed with PCR. The sequencing machine was an Illumina HiSeq 2500. To reduce PCR and sequencing biases, unique molecular identifiers were incorporated into the TCR beta cDNA libraries. Roughly 500,000 cDNA molecules were obtained per 1 to 10 million input T cells, so each molecule approximated one T cell. The same protocol used for the earlier healthy control dataset was applied to prepare and sequence the patient libraries. Samples belonging to the same batch were prepared together, multiplexed and sequenced on a shared HiSeq lane. The authors' pipeline ran thus. Raw barcoded reads were processed with MIGEC, and single-read molecular identifier groups were discarded before consensus assembly and CDR3 extraction. VDJtools was used for post-analysis of the clonotype tables, with diversity normalized by down-sampling every dataset to the smallest sample size. To correct batch-related cross-sample contamination, repertoire overlap clustering matched CDR3 amino acid sequences but not nucleotide sequences. The public sequencing data were trimmed at Q25 with fastp and processed into clonotypes with MiXCR by TCRdb, which kept only in-frame beta chains. Each CDR3 protein gets just one entry, which takes the most common genes and DNA from the rows behind it. TCRdb, rather than the study authors, made the V and J calls. The sample data list about 200,000 distinct CDR3 sequences, and roughly 30% of these were observed just once. The ten largest clones represent less than 4% of the sample.

TCR beta repertoires were profiled from peripheral blood of about a dozen young patients with multiple sclerosis to demonstrate the VDJtools post-analysis software. The multiple sclerosis patients were children and adolescents between roughly 6 and 17 years of age. Note on this clonotype: No cognate antigen has been identified for it. The sample holds no much larger clone one base away, and base qualities are not on file.

The CDR3 covers 17 residues, taking in both the cysteine and the phenylalanine. The read is trimmed to its CDR3 DNA, 51 bases read in frame from base 1. CDR1 MDHEN and CDR2 SYDVKM are derived from the germline V gene. The germline V end is reduced by 5 bases and the J end by 3 bases; junction bases left unmatched: 15. Material for sequencing was blood. The sequence links TRBV28 to TRBJ2-7; TRBD1 agrees with 8 junctional bases. The receptor was derived from a girl aged 2-17 years with multiple sclerosis. The nucleotide sequence is TGTGCCAGCAGTCCTATAGTCCCGACAGGGGATGGCTACGAGCAGTACTTC. Its product reads: CASSPIVPTGDGYEQYF.